This T cell receptor (beta chain) originates from a study of CXCR3-negative and CXCR3-positive naive CD8 T cells. General observations from the study: Against CXCR3-negative naive cells, CXCR3-positive naive cells showed more hydrophobic TRB CDR3s. For naive cells, CXCR3-negative and CXCR3-positive subsets had similar TRBV-TRBJ usage; for memory cells, usage differed. The study found comparably high diversity in both naive subsets and much lower diversity in memory CD8+ cells.

The method, 5' RACE with UMI labels, was used to prepare the TRB cDNA libraries. TCRdb reprocessed the 5' RACE reads and keeps a single row for each CDR3 protein, giving no DNA. The sample holds fewer than 80,000 distinct CDR3 sequences. Details on this clonotype: Antigen specificity is unknown.

The germline V gene encodes CDR1 PRHDT and CDR2 FYEKMQ (reference sequence). The CDR3 runs to 14 residues. The gene calls are TRBV13 and TRBJ1-4; TCRdb's D call, TRBD1, is unchecked because there is no DNA. The clonotype originates from a human donor in good health. Some clones in this sample may be carry-over from other donors' samples. The sequenced sample consisted of naive CXCR3- CD8+ T cells from blood. Documented subset: CD45RO-CCR7+CD27+CD95- naive CD8+ T cells lacking CXCR3 (TNR3-). CDR3 sequence reads: CASSSGTEDEKLFF.